This T cell receptor (beta chain) stems from a study of T cell responses to AZD1222 COVID-19 vaccine. Per the germline V gene, CDR1 is MNHEY and CDR2 is SVGAGI. CDR3 length: 15 amino acids. With 7 bases clipped from V and 2 bases from J, the junction kept 9 bases outside the gene matches. Here immunoSEQ multiplex PCR was the method, and the copy in TCRdb shows in-frame clones only, minus some. The data contain just over 95,000 clones, approximately 91% of them singletons. Note on this clone: What it binds is not known. This sample also contains other DNA sequences that code for the same CDR3.

Broader study findings: Only after the peak T cell response were repertoires sampled. Most donors were white British and more were female, and clonal diversity was possibly underestimated. Dominant at 160-218 and 743-854, vaccine-associated CD4 TCRs also spanned spike.

Sequencing used peripheral blood, obtained on day 0 of AZD1222 vaccination. V gene TRBV6-5 combines with J gene TRBJ1-2, with TRBD1 matching over 8 bases. This receptor was identified in an adult in good health. The CDR3 coding sequence is TGTGCCAGCACCTCAGGGGGCTTAGGGAACTATGGCTACACCTTC. Protein: CASTSGGLGNYGYTF.